The present T cell receptor (beta chain) was sequenced within a study of PD-1 blockade in classical Hodgkin lymphoma. For the study at large: Every 2 weeks, patients got 3 mg/kg intravenous nivolumab.

Exposure to brentuximab vedotin varied, and each patient had relapsed following autologous stem cell transplantation. Sequenced by immunoSEQ multiplex PCR; TCRdb stores in-frame clones only, minus some. The table shows about 20,000 clones, with around 69% occurring only once. With respect to this clone: Its antigen is currently unknown.

The study, taken as a whole, reports: By C4D1 there was a significant rise in CD4+ TCR diversity but not in CD8+ TCR diversity. Diminished baseline TCR diversity has been reported in newly diagnosed patients relative to healthy donors.

The CDR3 totals 13 residues. Germline CDR1 reads MGHRA; CDR2 reads YSYEKL. Trimming removed 3 bases from V and 2 bases from J; junction bases left unmatched: 1. The sequence came from a human donor with classical Hodgkin lymphoma. J is TRBJ2-7 and V is TRBV4-1; 7 nucleotides agree with TRBD1. The specimen comprised peripheral blood mononuclear cells (PBMCs), sampled before the second cycle of nivolumab. The CDR3 DNA is TGCGCCAGCAGCCAGACAGGGACCTACGAGCAGTACTTC. Amino acid sequence: CASSQTGTYEQYF.